This is a list of T cell receptor beta chains from one sample in a study of blood T cells in healthy people across ages. TCRdb independently ran MiXCR on the 5' RACE reads; one entry per CDR3 protein. The top ten clones hold about 32% of a sample with 700,000 or so distinct CDR3 sequences, roughly 41% of them seen once. The sample taken for sequencing was blood. These receptors were collected from an elderly man in good health. Both conserved end residues are part of each CDR3. A D gene is named only where the DNA matches it firmly. Not every row has a clone size; where given, it reads once, few, many or a size class.

j_call	d_call	v_call	clone_size	cdr3_nt	cdr3_aa
TRBJ1-2	.	TRBV6-2/TRBV6-3	.	TGTGCCAGCAGTTACATACCCGTCTATGGCTACACCTTC	CASSYIPVYGYTF
TRBJ1-4	.	TRBV7-2	few	TGTGCCAGCAGCTTACCCCGGACTGAAAAACTGTTTTTT	CASSLPRTEKLFF
TRBJ2-7	.	TRBV10-3	many	TGTGCCATCAGTGAACGAGGTAACGACGAGCAGTACTTC	CAISERGNDEQYF
TRBJ2-7	TRBD2	TRBV7-9	few	TGTGCCAGCAGCTTAGCGATTGGGAGCGGGGAGCGTCCCCAGTACTTC	CASSLAIGSGERPQYF
TRBJ2-1	.	TRBV6-2/TRBV6-3	.	TGTGCCAGCAGTGACCTGGGGGGCTCCTACAATGAGCAGTTCTTC	CASSDLGGSYNEQFF
TRBJ2-4	.	TRBV6-6	.	TGTGCCAGCAGGGCCGAGCAGTTAGCCAAAAACATTCAGTACTTC	CASRAEQLAKNIQYF
TRBJ2-3	TRBD2	TRBV7-2	.	TGTGCCAGCAGCTTAGACGGACTAGCGGGGGGGGCGCAGTATTTT	CASSLDGLAGGAQYF
TRBJ1-1	.	TRBV25-1	once	TGTGCCAGCAGGGGGCAGGGCTGGGGCACTGAAGCTTTCTTT	CASRGQGWGTEAFF
TRBJ1-1	TRBD1	TRBV7-9	.	TGTGCCAGCAGCTTTAGTGGGACAGGGAACATGAACACTGAAGCTTTCTTT	CASSFSGTGNMNTEAFF
TRBJ1-5	TRBD1	TRBV5-6	.	TGTGCCAGCAGCTACGGACAGGGGCATCAGCCCCAGCATTTT	CASSYGQGHQPQHF
TRBJ2-3	.	TRBV12-3/TRBV12-4	.	TGTGCCAGCGTGCTTATGGGACTTGACACAGATACGCAGTATTTT	CASVLMGLDTDTQYF
TRBJ2-1	.	TRBV29-1	few	TGCAGCGTCGAAAGGGGGGGGTACAATGAGCAGTTCTTC	CSVERGGYNEQFF
TRBJ1-3	TRBD1	TRBV4-1	many	TGCGCCAGCAGCCGACAGGGAATCGAAAACACCATATATTTT	CASSRQGIENTIYF
TRBJ2-7	.	TRBV20-1	few	TGCAGTGCTAGAGTCATGACGGTGAGCTCCTACGAGCAGTACTTC	CSARVMTVSSYEQYF
TRBJ2-5	TRBD1	TRBV24-1	.	TGTGCCACCAGTTACAGGGGCCGAGAGACCCAGTACTTC	CATSYRGRETQYF
TRBJ2-2	TRBD2	TRBV6-2/TRBV6-3	.	TGTGCCAGCCGTAGCGGGGGGGTTCGAACCGGGGAGCTGTTTTTT	CASRSGGVRTGELFF
TRBJ1-6	TRBD1	TRBV28	few	TGTGCCAGCAGACTACAGGGGTTCAGCTCCTATAATTCACCCCTCCACTTT	CASRLQGFSSYNSPLHF
TRBJ2-1	TRBD2	TRBV11-2	few	TGTGCCAGCAGCTTAGGGGGACGCGGGACTAGCGGGATCTACAATGAGCAGTTCTTC	CASSLGGRGTSGIYNEQFF
TRBJ1-5	.	TRBV7-2	few	TGTGCCAGCAGCTTAGCGTGGGGATTGGGGCAGCCCCAGCATTTT	CASSLAWGLGQPQHF
TRBJ2-7	.	TRBV6-2/TRBV6-3	.	TGTGCCAGCAGTTACCGGGGTCCGGCCTACGAGCAGTACTTC	CASSYRGPAYEQYF
TRBJ1-2	TRBD1	TRBV9	.	TGTGCCTGCAGCGTAGACAGGGAAAACTATGGCTACACCTTC	CACSVDRENYGYTF
TRBJ2-7	TRBD2	TRBV5-1	.	TGCGCCAGCAGCTTTACTAGCGGGAGTATTAGCGAGCAGTACTTC	CASSFTSGSISEQYF
TRBJ2-3	.	TRBV7-9	.	TGTGCCAGCAGCTTAGCGCGCTGGGATACGCAGTATTTT	CASSLARWDTQYF
TRBJ1-5	.	TRBV28	.	TGTGCCAGCAGTTTGGCGTGGGAGTTCAATCAGCCCCAGCATTTT	CASSLAWEFNQPQHF